The 30 T cell receptor beta chains below come from one sample, sequenced in a study of blood T cell repertoires in COVID-19. Method: immunoSEQ multiplex PCR; TCRdb's copy keeps in-frame clones and lacks some. Of 35,000 to 55,000 clones in the sample, more than 90% were seen once. Sequences were obtained from peripheral blood. The receptors shown here come from a human donor in a cohort sampled during active COVID-19.

V is TRBV7-3 and J is TRBJ2-2; no clear D. Between the trimmed V and J ends, which lost 5 bases and 3 bases, there was a span of 4 bases. Germline V gene lookup returns CDR1 SGHTA and CDR2 FQGTGA. The CDR3 has 12 residues. The CDR3 protein is CASSPDTGELFF. As DNA, the CDR3 is TGTGCCAGCAGCCCCGACACCGGGGAGCTGTTTTTT.

This chain links TRBV14 with TRBJ1-6; TRBD1 matches at 8 bases. CDR1 and CDR2 (germline): SGHDN, FVKESK. The CDR3 contains 14 residues. V was clipped by 0 bases and J by 8 bases; unmatched bases: 0. The CDR3 reads CASSQDRGHSPLHF. CDR3 sequence (DNA): TGTGCCAGCAGCCAAGACAGGGGGCATTCACCCCTCCACTTT.

The chain carries TRBV5-4 and TRBJ2-4; TRBD1 agrees at 7 bases. CDR3 size: 16 residues. V lost 0 bases and J lost 0; bases outside the gene matches: 3. The V gene's germline CDR1 is SGHNT and CDR2 YYREEE (reference sequence). The chain's CDR3 is CASSLEGQLAKNIQYF. The CDR3 DNA follows: TGTGCCAGCAGCTTGGAGGGACAGCTAGCCAAAAACATTCAGTACTTC.

This clone was counted a single time. The chain couples TRBV27 to TRBJ2-5; 8 positions match TRBD2. After removal of 5 bases from V and 7 bases from J, the junction contained 12 bases not matched to a gene. Germline-derived CDR1 and CDR2 are MNHEY and SMNVEV (reference sequence). There are 15 residues in the CDR3. CDR3 bases: TGTGCCAGCAGTACAAGCGGGGGAGCCTCGGGGACCCAGTACTTC. It encodes CASSTSGGASGTQYF.

The rearrangement uses TRBV28 and TRBJ2-3; 10 positions match TRBD2. The trim removed 9 bases at V and 3 bases at J, leaving 9 bases unmatched. Germline V gene sequence: CDR1 MDHEN, CDR2 SYDVKM. The CDR3 is 15 amino acids. The CDR3 nucleotides are TGTGCCAGTTTACTTACTAGCGGGAAAACAGATACGCAGTATTTT. This codes for CASLLTSGKTDTQYF. The complete variable domain, with remaining parts taken from reference TRBV28 and TRBJ2-3, reads DVKVTQSSRYLVKRTGEKVFLECVQDMDHENMFWYRQDPGLGLRLIYFSYDVKMKEKGDIPEGYSVSREKKERFSLILESASTNQTSMYLCASLLTSGKTDTQYFGPGTRLTVL.

The rearrangement links TRBV19 to TRBJ2-7, with D possibly being TRBD1 (6 bases). Trimming removed 6 bases from V and 3 bases from J, with 12 bases in between. Per the germline V gene, CDR1 is LNHDA and CDR2 is SQIVND (reference sequence). The CDR3 spans 13 residues. The CDR3 nucleotides read TGTGCCAGTAGAGACAGACAGGACTACGAGCAGTACTTC. The encoded protein is CASRDRQDYEQYF.

The chain carries TRBV6-5 and TRBJ2-5, with TRBD1 matching over 8 bases. The CDR3 loop spans 15 amino acids. From germline, CDR1 is MNHEY and CDR2 SVGAGI. Germline trimming cut 6 bases from V and 1 base from J; bases unmatched to any gene: 7. The CDR3 is CASSQARGRQETQYF. The CDR3 DNA reads as TGTGCCAGCAGCCAGGCCAGGGGGCGCCAAGAGACCCAGTACTTC.

This clone appeared a single time. The V and J genes are TRBV11-2 and TRBJ2-1, with 12 bases that match TRBD2. Germline CDR1 SGHAT, CDR2 FQNNGV. The V gene end was trimmed by 3 bases and the J gene end by 11 bases; junction bases not matched to a gene: 8. The CDR3 totals 15 residues. The CDR3 reads CASSFDLAGGRQQFF. CDR3 nucleotide sequence: TGTGCCAGCAGCTTTGACCTAGCGGGGGGGCGACAGCAGTTCTTC.

The chain links TRBV30 to TRBJ2-5, with D perhaps matching TRBD1 (6 bases). The CDR3 contains 14 residues. Germline CDR1 GTSNPN, CDR2 SVGIG (reference sequence). The ends were cut back, 6 bases at V and 2 bases at J, with 16 bases in the middle. CDR3 coding DNA: TGTGCCTGTCGGCGACAGGTAGTGCAAGAGACCCAGTACTTC. Translation gives CACRRQVVQETQYF.

J is TRBJ2-3 and V is TRBV18; 7 positions match TRBD1. The CDR3 loop spans 16 amino acids. The junction had 9 bases not matched to a gene; V was cut back by 6 bases and J by 0 bases. Germline CDR1 and CDR2: KGHSH and LQKENI. CDR3 loop: CASSHTGESSTDTQYF. CDR3 sequence (DNA): TGTGCCAGCTCCCACACAGGGGAATCTAGCACAGATACGCAGTATTTT.

In this sample, this clone turned up once. CDR3 residues: CASSEYSFTDTQYF. Written as DNA, the CDR3 is TGTGCCAGCAGTGAATATTCCTTCACAGATACGCAGTATTTT. The chain employs TRBV25-1 and TRBJ2-3; D unresolved. The CDR3 is 14 residues long. Germline CDR1 is MGHDK and CDR2 is SYGVNS. Trimming took 0 bases from V and 2 from J, leaving 6 bases between them.

J is TRBJ1-2 and V is TRBV7-9; TRBD1 matches at 9 bases. V lost 5 bases and J lost 4; bases outside the gene matches: 2. The germline V gene has CDR1 SEHNR and CDR2 FQNEAQ (reference sequence). The CDR3 totals 13 residues. The DNA of the CDR3 is TGTGCCAGCAGCCGACAGGGGGGCTATGGCTACACCTTC. Translating it yields CASSRQGGYGYTF.

The rearrangement links TRBV21-1 to TRBJ1-1; TRBD1 is taken as the D call from the table, unchecked against the DNA. TRBV21-1 is reported as a pseudogene. CDR3 length equals 18 residues. DNA for the CDR3: TGTGCCAGCAGCAAAAGTCAAGGGAGACAGGGTTGGTGCACTGAAGCTTTCTTT. It specifies CASSKSQGRQGWCTEAFF.

This rearrangement joins TRBV29-1 to TRBJ1-2; D ambiguous. Germline V gives CDR1 SQVTM, CDR2 ANQGSEA. This CDR3 is built from 14 residues. The CDR3 reads CSTEGGDSNYGYTF. The DNA of the CDR3 is TGCAGTACCGAGGGCGGCGATTCTAACTATGGCTACACCTTC.

This chain links TRBV6-2 or TRBV6-3 with TRBJ2-1; 8 nucleotides line up with TRBD1. There are 16 residues in the CDR3. In germline, CDR1 is MNHEY, CDR2 SVGEGT. Trimming took 0 bases from V and 4 from J; bases not matched to a gene: 5. In nucleotides, the CDR3 is TGTGCCAGCAGTTACTCGTTACAGGGGGATTACAATGAGCAGTTCTTC. Protein: CASSYSLQGDYNEQFF.

The J gene is TRBJ2-5, the V gene TRBV3-1 (or the pseudogene TRBV3-2); 7 bases map to TRBD2. V dropped 1 base and J dropped 2; count of bases not matched to a gene: 10. The CDR3 spans 17 residues. Germline V gives CDR1 LGHDT, CDR2 YNNKEL (reference sequence). The CDR3 bases are TGTGCCAGCAGCCAAGCGAGCGGGACGGTAAAACAAGAGACCCAGTACTTC. Its protein product is CASSQASGTVKQETQYF.

The genes are TRBV18 and TRBJ1-1; TRBD1 matches 8 bases. From germline, CDR1 is KGHSH and CDR2 LQKENI. The CDR3 spans 15 residues. The V segment lost 0 bases and the J segment 8 bases; nucleotides outside the gene matches: 8. CDR3 in amino acids: CASSPPDREVLEAFF. The DNA for the CDR3 is TGTGCCAGCTCACCACCGGACAGGGAGGTTTTGGAAGCTTTCTTT.

The chain is built from TRBV27 and TRBJ2-2; a weak D match, TRBD1 (5 bases). The CDR3 loop spans 13 amino acids. Trimming stripped 5 bases from V and 4 bases from J, with 8 bases between. Germline lookup yields CDR1 MNHEY and CDR2 SMNVEV (reference sequence). CDR3 sequence: CASSQQGTGELFF. CDR3 bases: TGTGCCAGCAGTCAGCAGGGCACCGGGGAGCTGTTTTTT.

The chain combines TRBV4-1 with TRBJ2-2, with TRBD2 as a possible D gene (6 bases). The CDR3 runs 17 residues. Trimming pared 1 base from V and 4 bases from J, leaving 16 bases between. Germline assignment: CDR1 MGHRA and CDR2 YSYEKL. This chain's CDR3 is CASSQGGRRDATGELFF. The CDR3 DNA follows: TGCGCCAGCAGCCAAGGGGGCCGGCGGGACGCCACCGGGGAGCTGTTTTTT.

V and J are TRBV5-1 and TRBJ2-4; 7 nucleotides align to TRBD1. The junction had 5 bases not matched to a gene; V was cut back by 4 bases and J by 7 bases. The CDR3 totals 13 residues. Germline V gene sequence: CDR1 SGHRS, CDR2 YFSETQ. The CDR3 DNA is TGCGCCAGCAGCCCGACAGGGTCGAACATTCAGTACTTC. This gives the protein CASSPTGSNIQYF. The full variable domain, rest sourced from reference TRBV5-1 and TRBJ2-4, is KAGVTQTPRYLIKTRGQQVTLSCSPISGHRSVSWYQQTPGQGLQFLFEYFSETQRNKGNFPGRFSGRQFSNSRSEMNVSTLELGDSALYLCASSPTGSNIQYFGAGTRLSVL.

The genes are TRBV3-1 (or the pseudogene TRBV3-2) and TRBJ2-5; D perhaps matches TRBD2 (5 bases). The CDR3 has 14 residues. The germline V gene encodes CDR1 LGHDT and CDR2 YNNKEL (reference sequence). The V gene lost 4 bases and the J gene lost 5 bases, with 14 bases spanning the gap. The CDR3 protein is CASSRTSRGETQYF. CDR3 bases: TGTGCCAGCAGCCGCACTAGTCGGGGTGAGACCCAGTACTTC.

The chain recombines TRBV7-9 with TRBJ2-1; 11 bases map to TRBD2. V shed 6 bases, J shed 4 bases, and the junction held 11 bases outside the gene matches. The CDR3 has 17 residues. Germline CDR1 and CDR2: SEHNR and FQNEAQ (reference sequence). CDR3 bases: TGTGCCAGCAGACCTGAGACCGGGACTAGCGGTTACAATGAGCAGTTCTTC. Encoded protein: CASRPETGTSGYNEQFF.

The chain recombines TRBV27 with TRBJ2-7, with TRBD2 as a possible D gene (6 bases). Germline V gene data show CDR1 as MNHEY and CDR2 as SMNVEV (reference sequence). This CDR3 is 14 amino acids long. V was pared by 8 bases and J by 5 bases, with 19 bases between. CDR3 protein: CASGGTWGSHEQYF. CDR3 nucleotides: TGTGCCAGCGGGGGGACGTGGGGGTCCCACGAGCAGTACTTC.

The chain uses TRBV24-1 and TRBJ2-1, with 8 bases aligning to TRBD2. The ends lost 4 bases at V and 1 base at J; junction bases unmatched: 5. This CDR3 contains 16 residues. Germline V gene sequence: CDR1 KGHDR, CDR2 SFDVKD. CDR3 loop: CATSDLSGGSYNEQFF. Here the CDR3 DNA reads TGTGCCACCAGTGACCTGAGCGGGGGATCCTACAATGAGCAGTTCTTC.

The chain recombines TRBV18 with TRBJ1-2; 7 nucleotides line up with TRBD1. With V trimmed by 3 bases and J by 4 bases, 5 bases remained unmatched. Per the germline V gene, CDR1 is KGHSH and CDR2 is LQKENI. The CDR3 covers 14 residues. The CDR3, as DNA: TGTGCCAGCTCACCGGGACAGTATCCCTATGGCTACACCTTC. Its protein is CASSPGQYPYGYTF. The complete variable domain, with remaining parts taken from reference TRBV18 and TRBJ1-2, reads NAGVMQNPRHLVRRRGQEARLRCSPMKGHSHVYWYRQLPEEGLKFMVYLQKENIIDESGMPKERFSAEFPKEGPSILRIQQVVRGDSAAYFCASSPGQYPYGYTFGSGTRLTVV.

This clone was recorded a few times. This chain connects TRBV11-3 to TRBJ1-1, with TRBD1 matching 8 bases. The germline gives CDR1 SGHNT, CDR2 YENEEA. This CDR3 spans 15 amino acids. V lost 4 bases and J lost 1; bases outside the gene matches: 5. The CDR3 coding sequence is TGTGCCAGCAGCTCCAGACAGGGGACGAACACTGAAGCTTTCTTT. It specifies CASSSRQGTNTEAFF.

The chain joins TRBV2 to TRBJ2-1, with 7 bases that match TRBD2. After removal of 1 base from V and 0 bases from J, the junction contained 6 bases not matched to a gene. Germline CDR1 SNHLY, CDR2 FYNNEI. The CDR3 extends over 17 amino acids. The CDR3 region has the DNA TGTGCCAGCAGTGAAGGTCTAGCGGTTAACTCCTACAATGAGCAGTTCTTC. Residues: CASSEGLAVNSYNEQFF.

This sequence joins TRBV4-1 and TRBJ1-5; D not certain. Trimming cost V 1 base and J 6 bases, with 10 bases left between them. The CDR3 runs 14 residues. From germline, CDR1 is MGHRA and CDR2 YSYEKL. The CDR3 loop is CASSQGAFGQPQHF. The CDR3 bases are TGCGCCAGCAGCCAAGGCGCGTTTGGTCAGCCCCAGCATTTT.

The DNA for the CDR3 is TGTGCCAGCTCCCCCCGAAGCGGGAGTGGCACAGATACGCAGTATTTT. This encodes CASSPRSGSGTDTQYF. This chain uses TRBV18 with TRBJ2-3; TRBD2 aligns across 8 bases. Unmatched junction bases numbered 9, after V lost 6 bases and J lost 1 base. The germline V gene encodes CDR1 KGHSH and CDR2 LQKENI. The length of the CDR3 is 16 residues.

The gene calls are TRBV4-2 and TRBJ2-5, with TRBD1 identical over 10 bases. There are 16 residues in the CDR3. Trimming cost V 4 bases and J 1 base; bases outside gene matches: 6. Germline V gives CDR1 LGHNA, CDR2 YNFKEQ. The CDR3 nucleotides read TGTGCCAGCAGCCCCTTAGACAGGGGGCCCCAAGAGACCCAGTACTTC. Residues: CASSPLDRGPQETQYF.